The next 5 T cell receptor beta chains were all read from a single sample in a study of blood T cell repertoires in COVID-19. TCRdb's copy holds only in-frame clones and misses some; the assay was immunoSEQ multiplex PCR. In the table there are 200,000 to 250,000 clones, 80% to 90% of which are singletons. The specimen was peripheral blood. The receptor source for this set is a man in his fifties with active or convalescent COVID-19.

The chain recombines TRBV29-1 with TRBJ1-2, with D possibly matching TRBD1 (6 bases). V was pared by 6 bases and J by 5 bases, with 19 bases between. The CDR3 covers 14 residues. Germline V CDR1 and CDR2: SQVTM, ANQGSEA. The CDR3 loop is CSVTGGDGGYGYTF. CDR3 DNA sequence: TGCAGCGTGACAGGTGGAGACGGCGGGTATGGCTACACCTTC.

The chain uses TRBV29-1 and TRBJ1-2; tentatively, D is TRBD1 (6 bases). V gave up 1 base and J gave up 5 bases, with 17 bases separating them. Germline CDR1 and CDR2: SQVTM and ANQGSEA. The CDR3 extends over 15 amino acids. The CDR3 nucleotides read TGCAGCGTTGAAGGGTTAACAGGGCGTGGGTATGGCTACACCTTC. Translation gives CSVEGLTGRGYGYTF. The variable domain in full, with the rest retrieved from reference TRBV29-1 and TRBJ1-2, is SAVISQKPSRDICQRGTSLTIQCQVDSQVTMMFWYRQQPGQSLTLIATANQGSEATYESGFVIDKFPISRPNLTFSTLTVSNMSPEDSSIYLCSVEGLTGRGYGYTFGSGTRLTVV.

V usage is TRBV19 and J usage is TRBJ2-5; perhaps TRBD2 as D (6 bases). Trimming shortened V by 5 bases and J by 1 base, and 11 bases separated the two germline ends. CDR1 LNHDA and CDR2 SQIVND come from the germline V gene (reference sequence). There are 14 residues in the CDR3. The CDR3 sequence: CASSHTSSQETQYF. The CDR3 DNA sequence: TGTGCCAGTAGTCACACTAGCAGCCAAGAGACCCAGTACTTC.

The V gene is TRBV4-1, the J gene TRBJ2-7, with no clear D. Germline V gives CDR1 MGHRA, CDR2 YSYEKL. Trimming stripped 0 bases from V and 4 bases from J, with 10 bases between. The CDR3 totals 14 residues. In DNA, the CDR3 is TGCGCCAGCAGCCAAGATCGAGGAAGTTACGAGCAGTACTTC. Translation: CASSQDRGSYEQYF.

The rearrangement links TRBV5-6 to TRBJ2-3; 7 nucleotides match TRBD1. The V gene end was trimmed by 4 bases and the J gene end by 3 bases; junction bases not matched to a gene: 11. Looked up from germline, CDR1 is SGHDT and CDR2 is YYEEEE. The CDR3 covers 16 residues. The chain's CDR3 is CASSRRTGWETDTQYF. Here the CDR3 DNA reads TGTGCCAGCAGCAGACGGACAGGCTGGGAGACAGATACGCAGTATTTT.